A selection of T cell receptor beta chains follows, all from one sample in a study of technical replicates of blood from a handful of donors. Sequencing was performed with immunoSEQ multiplex PCR; in TCRdb, only in-frame clones are kept and a portion is missing. The sample lists 80,000 or so clones; approximately 95% were seen once. The sample consisted of T cells isolated from PBMCs. Every receptor here comes from a human donor in good health. The conserved cysteine and the conserved F or W are not part of the CDR3 here. The order of the fields is V gene, J gene, CDR3 length, CDR3 protein.

TRBV29-1	TRBJ1-1	11	SVSTGGLTEAF
TRBV30	TRBJ1-4	13	AWSPAGSTNEKLF
TRBV30	TRBJ1-1	11	AWSPGGNTEAF
TRBV5-1	TRBJ1-2	15	ASSLGGAGGQDYGYT
TRBV5-6	TRBJ1-5	13	ASSLIRQGNQPQH
TRBV7-6	TRBJ2-5	9	ASSFKETQY
TRBV7-3	TRBJ2-7	14	ASSLMGGSSAYEQY
TRBV6-5	TRBJ1-2	10	ASSPTNYGYT
TRBV2	TRBJ2-7	15	ASSLPRGEPYTYEQY
TRBV6-5	TRBJ2-3	11	ASRVTGTDTQY
TRBV7-6	TRBJ1-5	14	ASSPLGRGANQPQH
TRBV9	TRBJ2-5	13	ASSLQTGLHETQY
TRBV6-5	.	11	ASSNPSSYEQY
TRBV30	TRBJ1-2	11	AWSVRGSGGYT
TRBV2	TRBJ2-2	13	ASSEWRADTGELF
TRBV11-2	TRBJ2-3	13	ASSLNRGSADTQY
TRBV5-1	TRBJ2-5	15	ASSDLLGQGAKGTQY
TRBV30	TRBJ2-2	11	AWGQGGTGELF
TRBV10-3	TRBJ2-2	15	AISGQEGLSLAGELF
TRBV5-6	TRBJ2-7	9	ASSSTYEQY
TRBV7-8	TRBJ2-7	13	ASSFRSYQAYEQY
TRBV11-2	TRBJ2-3	13	ASSYFLAATDTQY
TRBV5-4	TRBJ1-2	11	ASSLGQDYGYT